This TCR beta chain was profiled in a study of a mutant IDH1 vaccine in newly diagnosed glioma. Time point: baseline, week 1 (first vaccination visit). The sample's treatment: pre-vaccination baseline after standard-of-care therapy. Diagnosis in the donors showed new WHO grade 3 or 4 astrocytomas that were IDH1-mutant and ATRX-lost. Sequencing was performed with immunoSEQ multiplex PCR; in TCRdb, only in-frame clones are kept and a portion is missing. The sample comprises tens of thousands of clones, over 75% of which are singletons, and approximately 19% rests with the top ten. Germline V gene lookup returns CDR1 MNHNS and CDR2 SASEGT. V was pared by 2 bases and J by 7 bases, with 8 bases between. The CDR3 is made up of 13 amino acids.

This clonotype was obtained from a man aged 25-40 years with glioma. The chain couples TRBV6-1 to TRBJ1-4; no firm D call. Here the sequenced sample was PBMCs, taken from a glioma patient treated with radiotherapy, temozolomide or both. The CDR3 DNA follows: TGTGCCAGCAGTGAACCCGCGGTTGAAAAACTGTTTTTT. Amino acid sequence: CASSEPAVEKLFF.